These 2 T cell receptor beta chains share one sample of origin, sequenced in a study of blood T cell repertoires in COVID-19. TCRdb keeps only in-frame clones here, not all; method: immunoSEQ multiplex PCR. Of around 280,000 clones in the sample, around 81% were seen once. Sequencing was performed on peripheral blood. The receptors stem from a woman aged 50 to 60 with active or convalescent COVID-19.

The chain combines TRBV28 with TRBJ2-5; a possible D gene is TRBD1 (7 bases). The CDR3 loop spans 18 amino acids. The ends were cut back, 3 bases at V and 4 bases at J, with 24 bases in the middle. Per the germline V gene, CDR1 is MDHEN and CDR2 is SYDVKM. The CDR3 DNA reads TGTGCCAGCAGTTTCCTTATCGGGGCAGGGGGGCCCCGAGAGACCCAGTACTTC. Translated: CASSFLIGAGGPRETQYF.

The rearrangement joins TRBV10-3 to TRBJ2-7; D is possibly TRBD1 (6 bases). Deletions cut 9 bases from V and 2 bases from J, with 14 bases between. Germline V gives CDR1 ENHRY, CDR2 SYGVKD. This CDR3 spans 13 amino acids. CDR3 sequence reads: CAILRGEAYEQYF. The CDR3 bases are TGTGCCATTCTCAGGGGAGAGGCCTACGAGCAGTACTTC.